This entry concerns a single T cell receptor (beta chain). After removal of 4 bases from V and 3 bases from J, the junction contained 0 bases not matched to a gene. Germline-derived CDR1 and CDR2 are MNHEY and SVGAGI. The CDR3 runs 12 residues. The source of the sample is a study of blood T cell repertoires in COVID-19. Study details: COVID-19 samples from acute and convalescent phases originated in the United States, Italy and Spain. In each case, the material was cDNA or gDNA derived from T cells, B-cell-depleted T cells, or PBMCs.

How the authors handled the data: Amplifying reference gene primers gave estimates of nucleated cell counts. Method: immunoSEQ multiplex PCR; TCRdb's copy keeps in-frame clones and lacks some. V, J and clone size derive from that table, while D and trimming were established from the DNA sequence. The sample includes about 42,000 clones, around three quarters seen only once; the top ten take roughly 30%. This TCR derives from a woman of 80 years or more with acute or convalescent COVID-19. The J gene is TRBJ2-7, the V gene TRBV6-5; 7 bases fit TRBD2. Sequencing used peripheral blood. DNA of the CDR3: TGTGCCAGCAGTTGGGGGGGCTACGAGCAGTACTTC. This gives the protein CASSWGGYEQYF.